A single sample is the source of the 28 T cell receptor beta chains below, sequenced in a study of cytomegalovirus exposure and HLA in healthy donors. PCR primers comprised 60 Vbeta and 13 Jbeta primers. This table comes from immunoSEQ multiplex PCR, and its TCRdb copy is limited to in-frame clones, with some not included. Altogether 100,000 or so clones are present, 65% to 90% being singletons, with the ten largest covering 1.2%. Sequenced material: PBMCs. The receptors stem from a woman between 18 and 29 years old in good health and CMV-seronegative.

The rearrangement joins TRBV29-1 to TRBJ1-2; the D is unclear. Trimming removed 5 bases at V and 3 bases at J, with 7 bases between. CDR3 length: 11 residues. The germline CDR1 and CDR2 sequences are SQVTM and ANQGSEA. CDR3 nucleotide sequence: TGCAGCGTTTACAGAGACTATGGCTACACCTTC. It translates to CSVYRDYGYTF.

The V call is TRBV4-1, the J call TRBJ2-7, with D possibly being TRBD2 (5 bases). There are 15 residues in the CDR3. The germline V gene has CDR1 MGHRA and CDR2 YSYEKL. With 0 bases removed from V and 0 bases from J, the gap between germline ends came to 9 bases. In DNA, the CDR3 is TGCGCCAGCAGCCAAGATTCAAGCGGCTCCTACGAGCAGTACTTC. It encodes CASSQDSSGSYEQYF.

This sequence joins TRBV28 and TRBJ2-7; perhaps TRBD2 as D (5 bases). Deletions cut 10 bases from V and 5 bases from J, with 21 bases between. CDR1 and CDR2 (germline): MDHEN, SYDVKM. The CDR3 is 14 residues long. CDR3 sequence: CATLASPEGNEQYF. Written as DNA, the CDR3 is TGTGCCACCCTAGCCTCTCCAGAGGGCAACGAGCAGTACTTC.

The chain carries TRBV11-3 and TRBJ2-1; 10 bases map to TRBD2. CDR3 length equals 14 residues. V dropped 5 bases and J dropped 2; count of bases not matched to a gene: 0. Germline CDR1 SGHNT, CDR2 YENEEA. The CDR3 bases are TGTGCCAGCAGCCTAGCGGGGGCCTACAATGAGCAGTTCTTC. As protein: CASSLAGAYNEQFF.

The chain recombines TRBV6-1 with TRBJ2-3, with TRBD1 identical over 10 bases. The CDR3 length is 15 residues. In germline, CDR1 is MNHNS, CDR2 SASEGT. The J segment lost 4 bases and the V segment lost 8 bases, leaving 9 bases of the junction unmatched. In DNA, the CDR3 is TGTGCCAGCTGGCCGGGGACAGGGGAGGCAGATACGCAGTATTTT. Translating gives CASWPGTGEADTQYF.

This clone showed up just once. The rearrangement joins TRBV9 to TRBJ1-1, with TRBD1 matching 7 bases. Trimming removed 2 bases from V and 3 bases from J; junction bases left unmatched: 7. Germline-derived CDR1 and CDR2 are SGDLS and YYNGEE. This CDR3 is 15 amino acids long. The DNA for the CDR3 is TGTGCCAGCAGCGTGGGGGACAGTCTCTACACTGAAGCTTTCTTT. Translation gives CASSVGDSLYTEAFF.

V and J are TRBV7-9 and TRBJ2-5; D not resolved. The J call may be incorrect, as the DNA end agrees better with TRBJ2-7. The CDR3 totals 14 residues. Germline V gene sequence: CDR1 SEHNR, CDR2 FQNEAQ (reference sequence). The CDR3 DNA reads TGTGCCAGCAGCTATAGGGCAGGAGACTACGAGCAGTACTTC. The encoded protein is CASSYRAGDYEQYF.

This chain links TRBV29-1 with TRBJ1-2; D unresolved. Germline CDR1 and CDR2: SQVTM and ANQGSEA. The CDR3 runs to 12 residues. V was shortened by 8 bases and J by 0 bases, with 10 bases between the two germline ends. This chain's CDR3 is CSFFTSNYGYTF. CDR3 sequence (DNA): TGCAGCTTCTTTACTTCTAACTATGGCTACACCTTC.

The CDR3 sequence: CASSLADSGEIITEAFF. CDR3 nucleotides: TGTGCCAGCAGCTTAGCGGACTCCGGAGAGATAATCACTGAAGCTTTCTTT. V and J are TRBV7-9 and TRBJ1-1; D not certain. V was cut by 0 bases and J by 4 bases, with 18 bases left in between. The CDR3 totals 17 residues. The V gene's germline CDR1 is SEHNR and CDR2 FQNEAQ (reference sequence).

DNA of the CDR3: TGCGCCAGCAGCCACCGAGCACGGGGGGCTAGCCCCCATGAGCAGTTCTTC. The encoded protein is CASSHRARGASPHEQFF. The rearrangement uses TRBV4-3 and TRBJ2-1; D may be TRBD2 (7 bases). This CDR3 has 17 residues. Germline CDR1 reads LGHNA; CDR2 reads YSLEER. The V end was cut by 3 bases, the J end by 8 bases, with 23 bases between.

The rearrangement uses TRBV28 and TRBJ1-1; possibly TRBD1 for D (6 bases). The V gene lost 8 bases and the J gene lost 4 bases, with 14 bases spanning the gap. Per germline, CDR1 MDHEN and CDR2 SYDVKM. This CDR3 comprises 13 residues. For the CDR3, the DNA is TGTGCCAGCCGTGAAGGGGGGGCCACTGAAGCTTTCTTT. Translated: CASREGGATEAFF.

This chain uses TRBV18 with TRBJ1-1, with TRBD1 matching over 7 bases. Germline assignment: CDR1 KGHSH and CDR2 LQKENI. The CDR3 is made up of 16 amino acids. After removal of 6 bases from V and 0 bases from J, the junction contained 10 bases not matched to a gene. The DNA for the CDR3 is TGTGCCAGCTCGCCAGACAGGGCTCCCTTGAACACTGAAGCTTTCTTT. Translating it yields CASSPDRAPLNTEAFF.

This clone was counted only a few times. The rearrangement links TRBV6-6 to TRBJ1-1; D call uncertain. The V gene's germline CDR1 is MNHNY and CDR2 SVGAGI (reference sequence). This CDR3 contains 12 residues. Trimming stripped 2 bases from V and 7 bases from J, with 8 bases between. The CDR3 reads CASSYSGNEAFF. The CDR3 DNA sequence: TGTGCCAGCAGTTACAGCGGCAATGAAGCTTTCTTT.

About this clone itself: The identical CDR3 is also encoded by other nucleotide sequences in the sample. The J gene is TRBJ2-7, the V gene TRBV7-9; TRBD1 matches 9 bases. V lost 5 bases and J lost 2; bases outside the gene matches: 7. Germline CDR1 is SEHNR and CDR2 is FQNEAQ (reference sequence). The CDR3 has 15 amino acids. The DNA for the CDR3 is TGTGCCAGCAGCCTCCCGGGACAGGGCACCTACGAGCAGTACTTC. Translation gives CASSLPGQGTYEQYF.

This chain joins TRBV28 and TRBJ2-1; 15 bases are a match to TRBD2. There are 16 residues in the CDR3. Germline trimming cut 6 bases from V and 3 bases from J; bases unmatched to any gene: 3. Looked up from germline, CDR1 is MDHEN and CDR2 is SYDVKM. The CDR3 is CASRGLAGGLYNEQFF. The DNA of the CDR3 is TGTGCCAGCAGGGGACTAGCGGGAGGCCTCTACAATGAGCAGTTCTTC.

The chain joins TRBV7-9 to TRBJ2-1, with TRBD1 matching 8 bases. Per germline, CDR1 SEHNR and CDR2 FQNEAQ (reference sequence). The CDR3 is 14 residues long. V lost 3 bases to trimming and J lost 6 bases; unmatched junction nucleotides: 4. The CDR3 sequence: CASSLPGGRNEQFF. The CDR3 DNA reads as TGTGCCAGCAGCTTGCCAGGGGGCCGCAATGAGCAGTTCTTC.

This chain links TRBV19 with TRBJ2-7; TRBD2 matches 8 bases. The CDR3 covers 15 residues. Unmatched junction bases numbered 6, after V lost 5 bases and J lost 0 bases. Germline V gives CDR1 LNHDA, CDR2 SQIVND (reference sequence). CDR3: CASSVSGRSSYEQYF. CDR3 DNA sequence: TGTGCCAGTAGTGTGAGCGGGAGAAGCTCCTACGAGCAGTACTTC.

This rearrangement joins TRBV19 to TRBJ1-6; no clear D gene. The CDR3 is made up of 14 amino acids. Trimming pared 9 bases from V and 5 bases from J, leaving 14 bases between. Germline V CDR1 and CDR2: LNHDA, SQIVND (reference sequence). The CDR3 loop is CASSQVHHNSPLHF. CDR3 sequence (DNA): TGTGCCAGCTCTCAGGTCCACCATAATTCACCCCTCCACTTT.

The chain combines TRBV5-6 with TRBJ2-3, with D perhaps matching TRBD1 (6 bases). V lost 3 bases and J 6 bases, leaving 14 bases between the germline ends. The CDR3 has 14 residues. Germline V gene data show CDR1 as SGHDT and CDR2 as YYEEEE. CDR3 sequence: CASSSGHLSDTQYF. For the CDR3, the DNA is TGTGCCAGCAGCTCGGGACACCTCTCGGATACGCAGTATTTT.

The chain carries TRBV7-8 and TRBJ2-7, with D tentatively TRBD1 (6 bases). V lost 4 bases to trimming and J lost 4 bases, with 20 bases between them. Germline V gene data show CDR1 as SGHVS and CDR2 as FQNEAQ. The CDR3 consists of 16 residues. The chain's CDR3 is CASSSSRDTGGYEQYF. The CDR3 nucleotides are TGTGCCAGCAGCTCGTCCAGGGACACTGGTGGGTACGAGCAGTACTTC.

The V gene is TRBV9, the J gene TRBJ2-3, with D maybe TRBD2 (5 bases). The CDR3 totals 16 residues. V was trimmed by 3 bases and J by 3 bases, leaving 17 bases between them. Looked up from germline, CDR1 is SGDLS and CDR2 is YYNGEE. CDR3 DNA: TGTGCCAGCAGCGCCTCCTCCGCGGGCGGGACAGATACGCAGTATTTT. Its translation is CASSASSAGGTDTQYF.

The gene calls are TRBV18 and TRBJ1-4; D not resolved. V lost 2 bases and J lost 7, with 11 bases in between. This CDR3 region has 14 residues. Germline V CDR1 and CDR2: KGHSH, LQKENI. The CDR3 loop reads CASSPGRVGEKLFF. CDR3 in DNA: TGTGCCAGCTCACCAGGGAGGGTCGGTGAAAAACTGTTTTTT.

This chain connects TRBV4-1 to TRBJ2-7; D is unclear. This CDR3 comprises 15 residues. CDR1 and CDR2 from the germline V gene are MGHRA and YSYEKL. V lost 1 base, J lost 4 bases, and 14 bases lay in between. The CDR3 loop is CASSQVSESGYEQYF. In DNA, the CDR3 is TGCGCCAGCAGCCAAGTGTCCGAATCCGGGTACGAGCAGTACTTC.

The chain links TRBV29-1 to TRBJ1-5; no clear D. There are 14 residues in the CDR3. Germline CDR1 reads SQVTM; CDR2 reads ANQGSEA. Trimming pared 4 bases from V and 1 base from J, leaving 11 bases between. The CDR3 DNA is TGCAGCGTTGGAGGTATCGAGAGCAATCAGCCCCAGCATTTT. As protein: CSVGGIESNQPQHF.

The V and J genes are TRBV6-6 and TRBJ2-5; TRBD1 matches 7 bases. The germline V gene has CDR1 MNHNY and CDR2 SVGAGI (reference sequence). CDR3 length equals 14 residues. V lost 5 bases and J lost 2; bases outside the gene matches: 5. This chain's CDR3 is CASSRDSSQETQYF. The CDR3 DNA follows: TGTGCCAGCAGTCGGGACAGCTCGCAAGAGACCCAGTACTTC.

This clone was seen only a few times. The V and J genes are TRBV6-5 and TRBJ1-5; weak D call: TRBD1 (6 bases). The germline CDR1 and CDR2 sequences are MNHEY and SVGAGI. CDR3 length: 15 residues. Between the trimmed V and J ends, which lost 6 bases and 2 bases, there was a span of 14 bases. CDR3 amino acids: CASSYGGGRNQPQHF. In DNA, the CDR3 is TGTGCCAGCAGCTACGGCGGGGGGCGCAATCAGCCCCAGCATTTT.

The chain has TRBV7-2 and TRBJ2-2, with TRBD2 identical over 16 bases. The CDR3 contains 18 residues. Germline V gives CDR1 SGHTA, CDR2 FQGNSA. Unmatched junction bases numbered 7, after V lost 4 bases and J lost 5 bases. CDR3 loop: CASSSGLAGGPRTGELFF. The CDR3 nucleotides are TGTGCCAGCAGCTCGGGACTAGCGGGAGGGCCTCGGACCGGGGAGCTGTTTTTT.

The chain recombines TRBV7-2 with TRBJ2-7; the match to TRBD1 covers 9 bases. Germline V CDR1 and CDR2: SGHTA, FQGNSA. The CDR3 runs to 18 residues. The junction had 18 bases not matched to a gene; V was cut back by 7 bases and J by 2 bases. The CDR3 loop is CASTLGQGAGVWTYEQYF. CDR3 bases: TGTGCCAGCACCTTGGGACAGGGAGCTGGAGTATGGACCTACGAGCAGTACTTC.